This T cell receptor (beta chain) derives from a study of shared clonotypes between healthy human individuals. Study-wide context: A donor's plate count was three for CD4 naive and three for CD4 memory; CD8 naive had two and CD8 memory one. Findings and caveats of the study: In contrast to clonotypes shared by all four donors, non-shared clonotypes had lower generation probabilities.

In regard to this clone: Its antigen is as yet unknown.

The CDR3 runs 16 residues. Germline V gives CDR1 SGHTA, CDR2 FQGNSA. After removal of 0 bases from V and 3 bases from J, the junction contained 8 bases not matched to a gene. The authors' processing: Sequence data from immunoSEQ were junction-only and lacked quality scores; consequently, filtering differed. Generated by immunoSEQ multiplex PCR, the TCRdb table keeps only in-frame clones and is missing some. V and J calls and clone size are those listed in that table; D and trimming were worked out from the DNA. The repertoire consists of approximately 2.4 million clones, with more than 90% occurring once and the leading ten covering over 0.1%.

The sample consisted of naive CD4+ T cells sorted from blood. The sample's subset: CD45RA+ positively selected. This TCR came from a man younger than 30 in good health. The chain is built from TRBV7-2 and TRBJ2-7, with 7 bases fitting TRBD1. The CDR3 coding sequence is TGTGCCAGCAGCTTAGCGCCGACAGGGAGTTACTACGAGCAGTACTTC. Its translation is CASSLAPTGSYYEQYF. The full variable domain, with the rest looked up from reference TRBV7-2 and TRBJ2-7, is GAGVSQSPSNKVTEKGKDVELRCDPISGHTALYWYRQSLGQGLEFLIYFQGNSAPDKSGLPSDRFSAERTGGSVSTLTIQRTQQEDSAVYLCASSLAPTGSYYEQYFGPGTRLTVT.